This T cell receptor beta chain was recovered during a study of shared clonotypes between healthy human individuals. The CDR3 extends over 15 amino acids. The germline gives CDR1 SGHRS, CDR2 YFSETQ. Worth noting for this clone: Germline and junction disagree at one end, which may indicate a read error.

Negatively enriched CD4+ T cells were divided by CD45RA into naive and memory. Replicate sorted-subset PCRs were loaded with approximately 190 ng DNA, about 28,000 T cell genomes. Per the original methods: ImmunoSEQ sequences covered only the junction and lacked quality scores; filtering therefore differed. Sequenced by immunoSEQ multiplex PCR; TCRdb stores in-frame clones only, minus some. V, J and clone size were drawn from that table, and D and trimming were deduced from the DNA. The top ten hold 1.5% to 2% of the sample, which has hundreds of thousands of clones, roughly 70% seen once. This TCR was recovered from a woman aged 25 to 39 in good health. Source material: memory CD4+ T cells sorted from blood. The subset denotes: CD45RA-negative fraction. The V and J genes are TRBV5-1 and TRBJ2-1; weak D call: TRBD2 (5 bases). In DNA form, the CDR3 reads TGCGCCAGCAGCTTGGTCTCGGACTCCCACAATGAGCAGTTCTTC. The encoded protein is CASSLVSDSHNEQFF.